This T cell receptor (beta chain) was recovered during a study of cytomegalovirus exposure and HLA in healthy donors. Study-level information: Later, an analysis reported that the 95 to 150 validation repertoires had used the same platform as the roughly 660 first-cohort repertoires. General study results and limits: Among TCR sequences, most were rare, though some public TCRs appeared in many donors. Investigators reported 150 to 200 TCR beta chains as tied to cytomegalovirus. Three of the chains that were CMV-associated were confirmed in vitro to be specific for CMV antigens.

The method was immunoSEQ multiplex PCR; TCRdb's version includes in-frame clones alone and lacks a portion of them. The table lists about 360,000 clones, 86% of them singletons. For this clone: Its antigen is unknown.

Sequenced: PBMCs. This clonotype originated in a woman aged 18-35 years in good health and CMV-seronegative.

CDR3 sequence: CASSLASGYEQYF. In DNA, the CDR3 is TGTGCCAGCAGTTTGGCTAGTGGCTACGAGCAGTACTTC. This rearrangement joins TRBV27 to TRBJ2-7; D ambiguous. CDR1 is MNHEY, CDR2 SMNVEV, per germline (reference sequence). Trimming shortened V by 3 bases and J by 3 bases, and 9 bases separated the two germline ends. This CDR3 comprises 13 residues.